The text below deals with one T cell receptor (beta chain). The antigen is not known. These data come from a study of beta chain features in type 1 diabetes. Study-wide findings and caveats: Among patients with Type 1 diabetes, TCRB CDR3s were moderately but significantly shorter in every one of the four CD4+ subsets. Patients' naive, central memory and Treg TCRB repertoires seemed closer to one another than those of healthy donors.

CDR3 length: 12 residues. The germline gives CDR1 SGHAT, CDR2 FQNNGV. The germline V and J ends were trimmed by 5 bases and 5 bases, with 10 bases remaining between them. The entirety of the isolated RNA underwent reverse transcription, so expressed TCRB transcripts were sequenced. The protocol was immunoSEQ multiplex PCR, while the TCRdb copy is restricted to in-frame clones and leaves out a portion. In the table there are 810,000 or so clones, roughly a sixth of which are singletons. Sorting that relied on CD45RO/CCR7/CD25/CD127/CD95/CD27 yielded CD4+ naive, central memory, regulatory and stem cell-like memory cells.

V and J are TRBV11-2 and TRBJ2-7; the D is unclear. The sequence was obtained from a woman younger than 35 in good health. The source material was naive CD4+ T cells from blood. The CDR3 sequence is CASSAGRHEQYF. CDR3 nucleotides: TGTGCCAGCAGCGCTGGTCGGCACGAGCAGTACTTC.